This TCR beta chain emerged from a study of T cells in localized non-small cell lung cancer. This clone turned up a few times. The antigen is not known. The germline gives CDR1 SGHRS, CDR2 YFSETQ. The V segment lost 0 bases and the J segment 8 bases; nucleotides outside the gene matches: 7. The CDR3 consists of 16 residues. Notes on the study in general: Because only a single region of the tumor was sequenced, heterogeneity remains possible. Clonality of T cells reached its maximum in uninvolved adjacent lung, surpassing tumor. With higher T cell density in blood came longer overall survival. For the top 100 tumor clones, a median about 50 also appeared in adjacent lung.

TCRdb's copy holds only in-frame clones and misses some; the assay was immunoSEQ multiplex PCR. The repertoire includes approximately 1,900 clones, approximately 20% of them detected once, and approximately 8% sits in the top ten. The source was lung tumor tissue, collected before any cancer treatment. This rearrangement joins TRBV5-1 to TRBJ1-3, with TRBD1 identical over 11 bases. This clonotype was obtained from a woman aged 35 to 69 with stage I lung adenocarcinoma. CDR3 residues: CASSLGGQGAGDTIYF. CDR3 in DNA: TGCGCCAGCAGCTTGGGCGGACAGGGGGCAGGGGACACCATATATTTT.